This T cell receptor (beta chain) was recovered during a study of T-cell memory formation after mild COVID-19. The germline gives CDR1 SGHTA, CDR2 FQGNSA. V lost 7 bases and J 2 bases, leaving 7 bases between the germline ends. The CDR3 totals 12 residues. TCRalpha and TCRbeta libraries used 5'RACE with constant-segment primers and UMIs. TCRdb recomputed calls from the 5' RACE reads with MiXCR, one row per CDR3 protein. The data contain over 350,000 distinct CDR3 sequences, 15% to 20% of them singletons. In its sample, this clonotype was seen a few times. The sequence came from a man between 18 and 29 years old who had mild COVID-19 (a few samples of this study predate the infection). Cell type and time point are not known. This chain joins TRBV7-2 and TRBJ2-3; no reliable D call. Specimen: PBMCs or a T cell subset sorted from them (not recorded which). CDR3 DNA sequence: TGTGCCAGCAAGGGCTTCACAGATACGCAGTATTTT. It encodes CASKGFTDTQYF. Full variable domain (remainder filled in from reference TRBV7-2 and TRBJ2-3): GAGVSQSPSNKVTEKGKDVELRCDPISGHTALYWYRQSLGQGLEFLIYFQGNSAPDKSGLPSDRFSAERTGGSVSTLTIQRTQQEDSAVYLCASKGFTDTQYFGPGTRLTVL.